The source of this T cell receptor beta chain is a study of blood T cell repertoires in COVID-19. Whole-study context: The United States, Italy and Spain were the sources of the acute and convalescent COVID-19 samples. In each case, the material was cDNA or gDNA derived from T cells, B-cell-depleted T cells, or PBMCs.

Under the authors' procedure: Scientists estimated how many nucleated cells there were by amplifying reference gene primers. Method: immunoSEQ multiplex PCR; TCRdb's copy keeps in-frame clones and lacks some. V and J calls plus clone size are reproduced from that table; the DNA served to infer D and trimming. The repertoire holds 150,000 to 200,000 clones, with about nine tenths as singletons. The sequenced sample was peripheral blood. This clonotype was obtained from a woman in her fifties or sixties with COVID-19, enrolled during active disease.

CDR3 in amino acids: CASSRRLAGTQETQYF. Here the CDR3 DNA reads TGTGCCAGCAGCCGAAGACTAGCGGGAACCCAAGAGACCCAGTACTTC. The chain is built from TRBV3-1 (or the pseudogene TRBV3-2) and TRBJ2-5; 11 bases fit TRBD2. With V trimmed by 4 bases and J by 1 base, 5 bases remained unmatched. There are 16 residues in the CDR3. Per germline, CDR1 LGHDT and CDR2 YNNKEL (reference sequence).